The rows below give T cell receptor beta chains drawn from one sample of a study of T cell changes during pregnancy in multiple sclerosis. Clones were read by immunoSEQ multiplex PCR, and TCRdb kept only the in-frame ones, dropping some. The sample includes over 60,000 clones, over 95% seen only once; the top ten take over 2%. The sequencing used CD8+ T cells from peripheral blood mononuclear cells, collected after pregnancy. The receptor source for this set is a female donor with multiple sclerosis, enrolled in a pregnancy study. Both conserved end residues are part of each CDR3. The D gene is left open where the match is weak.

TRBV9	.	TRBJ2-7	TGTGCCAGCAGCCATACGACAGGTGGCTCCGAGCAGTACTTC	CASSHTTGGSEQYF
TRBV19	.	TRBJ1-1	TGTGCCAGTTTGCCGTGGGGGGGGCACATGAACACTGAAGCTTTCTTT	CASLPWGGHMNTEAFF
TRBV7-8	.	TRBJ1-5	TGTGCCAGCAGCCAGGTCGAGGTCCGGGGGCCCCAGCATTTT	CASSQVEVRGPQHF
TRBV28	TRBD1	TRBJ1-4	TGTGCCAGCCTGACGACAGGGGGTGAAAAACTGTTTTTT	CASLTTGGEKLFF
TRBV27	.	TRBJ2-1	TGTGCCAGCAGTTCCTTTCGAGGTGAGCAGTTCTTC	CASSSFRGEQFF
TRBV6-1	TRBD2	TRBJ2-5	TGTGCCAGCAGTGACCTGACAGGGACTAGCGGTCTCCAAGAGACCCAGTACTTC	CASSDLTGTSGLQETQYF
TRBV15	TRBD2	TRBJ2-5	TGTGCCACCAGCGGTAGCGGGAACGAAGAGACCCAGTACTTC	CATSGSGNEETQYF
TRBV5-4	.	TRBJ2-2	TGTGCCAGCAGCCTGAGCGAACTCGCTGGGGAGCTGTTTTTT	CASSLSELAGELFF
TRBV7-9	.	TRBJ2-5	TGTGCCAGCAGCTTAGTCAGGCAAGAGACCCAGTACTTC	CASSLVRQETQYF
TRBV28	TRBD1	TRBJ1-1	TGTGCCAGCAGTTTGGACAGGGGGACTGAAGCTTTCTTT	CASSLDRGTEAFF
TRBV11-3	.	TRBJ2-7	TGTGCCAGCAGCCTTAGCGGAGGGTACGAGCAGTACTTC	CASSLSGGYEQYF